This T cell receptor beta chain is from a study of T-cell reconstitution after alpha-beta-depleted transplantation in children. CDR1 and CDR2 (germline): LNHDA, SQIVND (reference sequence). V dropped 3 bases and J dropped 2 bases, with 8 bases sitting between them. There are 15 residues in the CDR3. Unique molecular identifiers were incorporated into the prepared TCRbeta library. MiXCR, run by TCRdb on the PCR reads, gives a single entry per CDR3 protein. The sample has 280,000 or so distinct CDR3 sequences, 9.5% to 13% seen once; the top ten hold about 20%. Worth noting for this clonotype: What it binds is unknown.

Study results and caveats: Elevated TCRbeta diversity at day 60 was traced, in some patients, to surviving recipient T cells and thymic progenitors. T-cell numbers and diversity one year post-transplant derived largely from freshly generated T cells. About two months after transplant, alpha-beta T cells reportedly came from several hundred expanded graft clones.

The sequence was obtained from a male patient between 2 and 15 years old who had a stem cell transplant for chronic granulomatous disease, so the T cells may come from the graft donor. Sequencing used peripheral blood, obtained 180 days after TCRalphabeta/CD19-depleted stem cell transplant. The V call is TRBV19, the J call TRBJ2-6, with a tentative D call TRBD1 (6 bases). Here the CDR3 reads CASSIAGAGANVLTF. The CDR3 nucleotides read TGTGCCAGTAGTATCGCAGGGGCTGGGGCCAACGTCCTGACTTTC.